Listed below are T cell receptor beta chains from one sample, sequenced in a study of OX40 agonist ivuxolimab in advanced cancers. Using immunoSEQ multiplex PCR, the repertoire was profiled, and TCRdb retains in-frame clones only, with some absent. The sample carries 15,000 to 25,000 clones, about 89% recorded once. The sample here was CD4+ or CD8+ T cells sorted from blood, taken in a trial of the OX40 agonist ivuxolimab. All receptors derive from an adult with an advanced solid tumor such as melanoma, head and neck, liver or kidney cancer. The CDR3 runs from the conserved cysteine through the conserved F or W. A D gene is named only where the DNA matches it firmly. Size is omitted from some rows. Given values are once, few, many or a class for expanded clones.

d_gene,v_gene,j_gene,abundance,CDR3aa,CDR3nt
.,TRBV2,TRBJ2-1,.,CASKKEHEQFF,TGTGCCAGCAAAAAGGAGCATGAGCAGTTCTTC
TRBD1,TRBV19,TRBJ2-7,few,CASRTGTGSYEQYF,TGTGCCAGTAGGACCGGGACAGGGAGCTACGAGCAGTACTTC
TRBD2,TRBV9,TRBJ2-1,.,CASSGGGSNAYNEQFF,TGTGCCAGCAGCGGGGGCGGGAGCAATGCCTACAATGAGCAGTTCTTC
.,TRBV6-4,TRBJ2-1,.,CASSDHLSGYNEQFF,TGTGCCAGCAGTGATCATTTAAGTGGGTACAATGAGCAGTTCTTC
TRBD1,TRBV4-1,TRBJ1-2,.,CASSQNVQGYYGYTF,TGCGCCAGCAGCCAAAACGTACAGGGGTACTATGGCTACACCTTC
TRBD2,TRBV4-1,TRBJ2-5,.,CASSQDPLAGDGETQYF,TGCGCCAGCAGCCAAGATCCCCTAGCGGGAGATGGAGAGACCCAGTACTTC
.,TRBV2,TRBJ1-5,.,CASSEVSWGNQPQHF,TGTGCCAGCAGTGAAGTGTCATGGGGCAATCAGCCCCAGCATTTT
.,TRBV6-5,TRBJ1-2,once,CASTPTSVEVGYTF,TGTGCCAGCACCCCAACCTCGGTGGAGGTTGGCTACACCTTC
TRBD1,TRBV6-1,TRBJ1-5,.,CASLDRASQPQHF,TGTGCCAGCTTGGACAGGGCGAGTCAGCCCCAGCATTTT
.,TRBV7-9,TRBJ2-1,.,CASTYNEQFF,TGTGCCAGCACCTACAATGAGCAGTTCTTC
.,TRBV11-3,TRBJ2-1,.,CASSLGHPEQFF,TGTGCCAGCAGCTTGGGTCATCCTGAGCAGTTCTTC
TRBD1,TRBV27,TRBJ2-7,.,CASSYQGAPTYEQYF,TGTGCCAGCAGTTATCAGGGGGCCCCTACCTACGAGCAGTACTTC
.,TRBV11-3,TRBJ2-7,once,CASSSIRRYEQYF,TGTGCCAGCAGCTCCATCCGCCGGTACGAGCAGTACTTC
TRBD2,TRBV5-1,TRBJ2-1,once,CASSLGLARSYNEQFF,TGCGCCAGCAGCCTGGGACTAGCCCGCTCCTACAATGAGCAGTTCTTC
.,TRBV5-6,TRBJ2-5,.,CASSLAGQQETQYF,TGTGCCAGCAGCTTGGCCGGACAACAAGAGACCCAGTACTTC
.,TRBV19,TRBJ2-2,.,CASSIGRSTGELFF,TGTGCCAGTAGTATAGGACGATCCACCGGGGAGCTGTTTTTT
TRBD2,TRBV4-3,TRBJ2-7,once,CASSQRTSGSTYEQYF,TGCGCCAGCAGCCAAAGGACTAGCGGGTCTACCTACGAGCAGTACTTC